The entry below gives a single TCR beta chain sequence along with its context. The data stem from a study of spatial heterogeneity in lung cancer. Specified time point: sample taken at primary tumor resection. From tumor, nontumor lung or frozen PBMC, whole RNA was taken unsorted for sequencing. Unique molecular identifiers, one per molecule, were present on every TCR cDNA molecule. MiXCR was run by TCRdb on the 5' RACE reads, yielding one entry per CDR3 protein. In the table there are about 92,000 distinct CDR3 sequences, about 12% of which are singletons. The CDR3 consists of 15 residues. The germline gives CDR1 DFQATT, CDR2 SNEGSKA (reference sequence). Trimming shortened V by 6 bases and J by 0 bases, and 15 bases separated the two germline ends.

The rearrangement joins TRBV20-1 to TRBJ1-5; D not certain. Sequencing used PBMCs, obtained at surgery. This sequence was found in a male donor with early-stage non-small cell lung cancer. In DNA, the CDR3 is TGCAGTGCCACTGACGGACCTAATAGCAATCAGCCCCAGCATTTT. Its protein product is CSATDGPNSNQPQHF.